These 8 T cell receptor beta chains were all obtained from the same sample, sequenced in a study of regulatory dendritic cells for organ transplantation. Sequencing used immunoSEQ multiplex PCR; TCRdb keeps in-frame clones, though not all of them. The sample lists about 29,000 clones, 60% to 80% occurring once. Sequenced sample: memory CD4+ T cells from blood. Subset denoted: CD45RO+ memory T cells. The receptors derive from a human donor in good health.

V gene TRBV5-8 combines with J gene TRBJ2-1, with unresolved D. The germline V and J ends were trimmed by 4 bases and 0 bases, with 8 bases remaining between them. The CDR3 loop spans 14 amino acids. The germline CDR1 and CDR2 sequences are SGHTS and YDEGEE. The CDR3 coding sequence is TGTGCCAGCAGCCGGAGAAGCTCCTACAATGAGCAGTTCTTC. It specifies CASSRRSSYNEQFF.

CDR3 DNA: TGTGCCAGCAGCCCTCGACCCTTGACTAGCACAGATACGCAGTATTTT. The encoded protein is CASSPRPLTSTDTQYF. This chain uses TRBV7-6 with TRBJ2-3; D unclear. Germline CDR1 and CDR2: SGHVS and FNYEAQ. With 5 bases removed from V and 0 bases from J, the gap between germline ends came to 15 bases. This CDR3 comprises 16 residues.

The chain links TRBV5-1 to TRBJ1-5; no clear D. The CDR3 is 15 residues long. The germline CDR1 and CDR2 sequences are SGHRS and YFSETQ. The V end lost 4 bases, the J end lost 2 bases, and 13 bases lay between the germline ends. CDR3 in amino acids: CASSPVGGGNQPQHF. CDR3 DNA sequence: TGCGCCAGCAGCCCTGTGGGTGGCGGCAATCAGCCCCAGCATTTT.

The CDR3 DNA follows: TGTGCCAGCAGCCAGTCGGCGGGAGGGTACGAGCAGTACTTC. Translation gives CASSQSAGGYEQYF. This chain joins TRBV11-2 and TRBJ2-7; 9 nucleotides line up with TRBD2. This CDR3 is 14 amino acids long. V lost 5 bases, J lost 4 bases, and 6 bases stayed unmatched. Germline V gene lookup returns CDR1 SGHAT and CDR2 FQNNGV. Full variable domain (remainder filled in from reference TRBV11-2 and TRBJ2-7): EAGVAQSPRYKIIEKRQSVAFWCNPISGHATLYWYQQILGQGPKLLIQFQNNGVVDDSQLPKDRFSAERLKGVDSTLKIQPAKLEDSAVYLCASSQSAGGYEQYFGPGTRLTVT.

The chain has TRBV27 and TRBJ1-5; a possible D gene is TRBD1 (6 bases). CDR3 length: 15 residues. The germline V gene has CDR1 MNHEY and CDR2 SMNVEV (reference sequence). Trimming pared 5 bases from V and 4 bases from J, leaving 15 bases between. The DNA for the CDR3 is TGTGCCAGCAGTCCGACTTCACAGGGTAATCAGCCCCAGCATTTT. Translation: CASSPTSQGNQPQHF.

The chain has TRBV4-2 and TRBJ1-5; tentatively, D is TRBD1 (6 bases). Looked up from germline, CDR1 is LGHNA and CDR2 is YNFKEQ. CDR3 length: 15 residues. V lost 4 bases and J lost 6, with 16 bases in between. The CDR3 coding sequence is TGTGCCAGCAGCCGCACTGGACAGCCTGGTCAGCCCCAGCATTTT. Translated, it gives CASSRTGQPGQPQHF.

This clone was found once. This chain connects TRBV5-1 to TRBJ2-1; D gene ambiguous. The V end lost 0 bases, the J end lost 8 bases, and 9 bases lay between the germline ends. Germline V CDR1 and CDR2: SGHRS, YFSETQ. The CDR3 extends over 13 amino acids. The CDR3 DNA is TGCGCCAGCAGCTTGGGCAACGGCGATGAGCAGTTCTTC. Translation gives CASSLGNGDEQFF.

The chain recombines TRBV7-6 with TRBJ2-2; 7 bases fit TRBD1. Germline lookup yields CDR1 SGHVS and CDR2 FNYEAQ. This CDR3 has 18 amino acids. V gave up 5 bases and J gave up 2 bases; unmatched junction bases: 14. The CDR3 nucleotides are TGTGCCAGCAGCCGAGTCGATCTCCGGGACAGCAACACCGGGGAGCTGTTTTTT. It codes for CASSRVDLRDSNTGELFF.